This paragraph covers one T cell receptor (beta chain) sequence. This sample stems from a study of blood T cell repertoires in COVID-19. In the study overall: Samples of COVID-19 (acute and convalescent) were obtained from the United States, Italy and Spain.

The age range of participants was about 18 to 100 years, with residence in under 25 US areas. The CDR3 extends over 13 amino acids. V gave up 7 bases and J gave up 3 bases, with 12 bases separating them. Germline V gene data show CDR1 as MNHEY and CDR2 as SVGAGI. The protocol was immunoSEQ multiplex PCR, while the TCRdb copy is restricted to in-frame clones and leaves out a portion. The sample lists roughly 150,000 clones, 84% occurring once. This rearrangement joins TRBV6-5 to TRBJ1-2; possible D gene TRBD1, 6 bases. This sequence originates from a man aged 45 to 65 who had recovered from COVID-19. Sequencing was carried out using PBMCs or T cells enriched from blood (not recorded which). CDR3: CASITGRDYGYTF. In DNA, the CDR3 is TGTGCCAGCATCACAGGGCGCGACTATGGCTACACCTTC.